The 18 T cell receptor beta chains in this list originate from one sample, sequenced in a study of OX40 agonist ivuxolimab in advanced cancers. Using immunoSEQ multiplex PCR, the repertoire was profiled, and TCRdb retains in-frame clones only, with some absent. The repertoire has under 15,000 clones, around 76% of them found once; the top ten carry roughly 29%. The material sequenced was CD4+ or CD8+ T cells sorted from blood, taken in a trial of the OX40 agonist ivuxolimab. These receptors came from an adult with an advanced solid tumor such as melanoma, head and neck, liver or kidney cancer.

This clone was seen only a few times. J is TRBJ1-1 and V is TRBV11-2, with TRBD1 as a possible D gene (5 bases). Trimming pared 1 base from V and 6 bases from J, leaving 15 bases between. Germline lookup yields CDR1 SGHAT and CDR2 FQNNGV. This CDR3 is built from 15 residues. As DNA, the CDR3 is TGTGCCAGCAGCTTAGGTTCAGGGTACCGGGCTGAAGCTTTCTTT. Its protein product is CASSLGSGYRAEAFF.

The genes are TRBV2 and TRBJ2-7, with TRBD1 matching over 7 bases. The CDR3 totals 15 residues. V was pared by 7 bases and J by 2 bases, with 11 bases of the junction left unmatched. CDR1 and CDR2 (germline): SNHLY, FYNNEI. CDR3 in DNA: TGTGCCAGCAACATGGTTACAGGGGCTGCCTACGAGCAGTACTTC. It translates to CASNMVTGAAYEQYF. Variable domain in full (rest from reference TRBV2 and TRBJ2-7): EPEVTQTPSHQVTQMGQEVILRCVPISNHLYFYWYRQILGQKVEFLVSFYNNEISEKSEIFDDQFSVERPDGSNFTLKIRSTKLEDSAMYFCASNMVTGAAYEQYFGPGTRLTVT.

Here the CDR3 DNA reads TGTGCCAGCAGCTTGACAGGGGTGAACACTGAAGCTTTCTTT. Translated, it gives CASSLTGVNTEAFF. The V and J genes are TRBV7-2 and TRBJ1-1; 8 nucleotides agree with TRBD1. This CDR3 spans 14 amino acids. The V and J ends lost 3 bases and 0 bases, in that order; junction bases with no gene match: 0. Per the germline V gene, CDR1 is SGHTA and CDR2 is FQGNSA.

CDR3 nucleotide sequence: TGTGCCAGCAGTTTAGGAGCAGGCTACAATGAGCAGTTCTTC. Its translation is CASSLGAGYNEQFF. The chain combines TRBV6-4 with TRBJ2-1; D is unclear. The CDR3 consists of 14 residues. V was shortened by 5 bases and J by 3 bases, with 11 bases between the two germline ends. Germline CDR1 reads MRHNA; CDR2 reads SNTAGT.

CDR3 in amino acids: CASSFLRMNTEAFF. CDR3 nucleotides: TGTGCCAGCAGTTTCTTACGGATGAACACTGAAGCTTTCTTT. J is TRBJ1-1 and V is TRBV27, with D uncertain. This CDR3 region has 14 residues. The germline V gene has CDR1 MNHEY and CDR2 SMNVEV (reference sequence). V lost 3 bases, J lost 0 bases, and 8 bases lay in between.

This sequence joins TRBV11-2 and TRBJ2-7; no clear D gene. V lost 5 bases and J 3 bases, leaving 11 bases between the germline ends. The germline gives CDR1 SGHAT, CDR2 FQNNGV. The CDR3 loop spans 13 amino acids. Written as DNA, the CDR3 is TGTGCCAGCAGCGTTGGTCTAAACTACGAGCAGTACTTC. Translated: CASSVGLNYEQYF.

The V call is TRBV27, the J call TRBJ1-1; D ambiguous. The CDR3 is made up of 14 amino acids. Trimming pared 2 bases from V and 1 base from J, leaving 8 bases between. Germline values: CDR1 MNHEY, CDR2 SMNVEV (reference sequence). CDR3 DNA sequence: TGTGCCAGCAGTTTAGATAGGGCGAACACTGAAGCTTTCTTT. This translates into CASSLDRANTEAFF.

This chain links TRBV9 with TRBJ2-7; TRBD2 might be the D (5 bases). The CDR3 runs 14 residues. V lost 0 bases and J 2 bases, leaving 9 bases between the germline ends. From germline, CDR1 is SGDLS and CDR2 YYNGEE. The CDR3 nucleotides read TGTGCCAGCAGCGTAGGGGCCGGGGCCTACGAGCAGTACTTC. It encodes CASSVGAGAYEQYF.

V is TRBV28 and J is TRBJ2-7; the match to TRBD2 covers 11 bases. This CDR3 spans 16 amino acids. Germline V CDR1 and CDR2: MDHEN, SYDVKM. With V trimmed by 4 bases and J by 3 bases, 8 bases remained unmatched. Here the CDR3 DNA reads TGTGCCAGCAGTTACCCGACTAGCGGGGATCACTACGAGCAGTACTTC. This sequence encodes CASSYPTSGDHYEQYF.

V gene TRBV7-9 combines with J gene TRBJ2-7; tentatively, D is TRBD2 (5 bases). There are 13 residues in the CDR3. V was clipped by 5 bases and J by 2 bases, with 10 bases between them. CDR1 is SEHNR and CDR2 is FQNEAQ in the germline V gene (reference sequence). CDR3 residues: CASSPGLPYEQYV. The CDR3 bases are TGTGCCAGCAGCCCCGGACTCCCCTACGAGCAGTACGTC.

There are a few counts of this clone. The chain recombines TRBV28 with TRBJ1-5; D perhaps matches TRBD1 (6 bases). Germline V CDR1 and CDR2: MDHEN, SYDVKM. V was clipped by 6 bases and J by 6 bases, with 15 bases between them. The CDR3 covers 14 residues. This CDR3 reads CASRGGTPGQPQHF. The CDR3 region has the DNA TGTGCCAGCAGGGGGGGGACACCCGGTCAGCCCCAGCATTTT.

By share, this clone ranks as medium-sized. This chain uses TRBV10-3 with TRBJ2-2; D is unclear. Germline loops: CDR1 ENHRY, CDR2 SYGVKD. V dropped 2 bases and J dropped 3 bases, with 4 bases sitting between them. The CDR3 runs to 13 residues. CDR3 residues: CAISEVDTGELFF. DNA of the CDR3: TGTGCCATCAGTGAGGTGGACACCGGGGAGCTGTTTTTT.

The rearrangement uses TRBV7-8 and TRBJ1-2; D is perhaps TRBD1 (6 bases). Germline values: CDR1 SGHVS, CDR2 FQNEAQ. Trimming pared 1 base from V and 7 bases from J, leaving 7 bases between. The CDR3 sequence is 12 residues long. CDR3 amino acids: CASSLEDSGYTF. The DNA of the CDR3 is TGTGCCAGCAGCTTAGAGGACAGTGGCTACACCTTC. The entire variable domain, with the rest obtained from reference TRBV7-8 and TRBJ1-2, is as follows: GAGVSQSPRYKVAKRGQDVALRCDPISGHVSLFWYQQALGQGPEFLTYFQNEAQLDKSGLPSDRFFAERPEGSVSTLKIQRTQQEDSAVYLCASSLEDSGYTFGSGTRLTVV.

This chain uses TRBV9 with TRBJ2-1; TRBD2 aligns across 7 bases. The CDR3 loop spans 17 amino acids. V dropped 4 bases and J dropped 4; count of bases not matched to a gene: 14. Per the germline V gene, CDR1 is SGDLS and CDR2 is YYNGEE. The CDR3 DNA reads as TGTGCCAGCAGCCCTTCGAGTGGTAGCGGGCCTTACAATGAGCAGTTCTTC. This codes for CASSPSSGSGPYNEQFF.

In this sample, this clone turned up a few times. This sequence joins TRBV28 and TRBJ1-5; D not resolved. Trimming removed 5 bases from V and 0 bases from J, with 17 bases in between. Looked up from germline, CDR1 is MDHEN and CDR2 is SYDVKM. The CDR3 is 17 amino acids. CDR3 sequence (DNA): TGTGCCAGCAGTCCAGTCGGCACAGCTCATAGCAATCAGCCCCAGCATTTT. This gives the protein CASSPVGTAHSNQPQHF.

The CDR3 loop reads CAISELPLSYNEQFF. DNA for the CDR3: TGTGCCATCAGTGAGTTGCCGCTCTCCTACAATGAGCAGTTCTTC. The V call is TRBV10-3, the J call TRBJ2-1; D ambiguous. There are 15 residues in the CDR3. Trimming pared 1 base from V and 0 bases from J, leaving 7 bases between. Germline V gene sequence: CDR1 ENHRY, CDR2 SYGVKD.

V gene TRBV11-2 combines with J gene TRBJ2-7; TRBD2 matches 7 bases. CDR1 is SGHAT, CDR2 FQNNGV, per germline. The trim removed 10 bases at V and 3 bases at J, leaving 9 bases unmatched. The CDR3 has 13 amino acids. CDR3 residues: CATVWDYDYEQYV. As DNA, the CDR3 is TGTGCCACGGTCTGGGACTACGACTACGAGCAGTACGTC.

V is TRBV6-1 and J is TRBJ2-3; 7 positions match TRBD2. CDR1 and CDR2 (germline): MNHNS, SASEGT. V dropped 5 bases and J dropped 4; count of bases not matched to a gene: 3. This CDR3 has 13 amino acids. CDR3 DNA sequence: TGTGCCAGCAGTAGGGAGGGTGCAGATACGCAGTATTTT. Protein: CASSREGADTQYF.